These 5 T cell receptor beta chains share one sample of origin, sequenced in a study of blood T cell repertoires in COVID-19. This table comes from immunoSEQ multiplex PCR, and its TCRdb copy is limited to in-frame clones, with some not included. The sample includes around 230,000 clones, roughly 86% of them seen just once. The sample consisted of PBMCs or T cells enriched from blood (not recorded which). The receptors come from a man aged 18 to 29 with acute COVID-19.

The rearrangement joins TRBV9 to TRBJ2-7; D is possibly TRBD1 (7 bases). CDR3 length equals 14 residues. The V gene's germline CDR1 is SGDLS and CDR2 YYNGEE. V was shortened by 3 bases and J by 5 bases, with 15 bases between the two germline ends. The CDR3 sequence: CASSDIGGGDEQYF. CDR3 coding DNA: TGTGCCAGCAGCGATATTGGAGGGGGCGACGAGCAGTACTTC. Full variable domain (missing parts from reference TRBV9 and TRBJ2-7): DSGVTQTPKHLITATGQRVTLRCSPRSGDLSVYWYQQSLDQGLQFLIQYYNGEERAKGNILERFSAQQFPDLHSELNLSSLELGDSALYFCASSDIGGGDEQYFGPGTRLTVT.

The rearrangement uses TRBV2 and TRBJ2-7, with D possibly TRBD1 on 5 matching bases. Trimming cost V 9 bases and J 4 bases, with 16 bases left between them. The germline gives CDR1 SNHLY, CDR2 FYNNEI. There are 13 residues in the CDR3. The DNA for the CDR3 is TGTGCCAGTATGTCGACAGCGTTTTACGAGCAGTACTTC. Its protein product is CASMSTAFYEQYF.

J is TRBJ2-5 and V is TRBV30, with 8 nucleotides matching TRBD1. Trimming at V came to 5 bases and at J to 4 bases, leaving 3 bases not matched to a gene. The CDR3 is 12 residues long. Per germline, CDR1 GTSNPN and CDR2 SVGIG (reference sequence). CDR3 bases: TGTGCCTGGGCAGGGGGCGGAGAGACCCAGTACTTC. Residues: CAWAGGGETQYF.

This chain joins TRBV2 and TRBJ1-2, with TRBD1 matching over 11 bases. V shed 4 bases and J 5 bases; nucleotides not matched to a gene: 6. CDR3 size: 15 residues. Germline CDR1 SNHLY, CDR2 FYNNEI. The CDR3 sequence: CASSVGQGARYGYTF. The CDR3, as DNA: TGTGCCAGCAGTGTCGGACAGGGGGCTAGGTATGGCTACACCTTC.

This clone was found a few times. CDR3 amino acids: CASSWTSGVANTGELFF. The CDR3 coding sequence is TGTGCCAGCAGTTGGACTAGCGGGGTTGCGAACACCGGGGAGCTGTTTTTT. V usage is TRBV27 and J usage is TRBJ2-2; the match to TRBD2 covers 12 bases. CDR1 is MNHEY and CDR2 is SMNVEV in the germline V gene (reference sequence). The ends lost 4 bases at V and 0 bases at J; junction bases unmatched: 3. The CDR3 sequence is 17 residues long.